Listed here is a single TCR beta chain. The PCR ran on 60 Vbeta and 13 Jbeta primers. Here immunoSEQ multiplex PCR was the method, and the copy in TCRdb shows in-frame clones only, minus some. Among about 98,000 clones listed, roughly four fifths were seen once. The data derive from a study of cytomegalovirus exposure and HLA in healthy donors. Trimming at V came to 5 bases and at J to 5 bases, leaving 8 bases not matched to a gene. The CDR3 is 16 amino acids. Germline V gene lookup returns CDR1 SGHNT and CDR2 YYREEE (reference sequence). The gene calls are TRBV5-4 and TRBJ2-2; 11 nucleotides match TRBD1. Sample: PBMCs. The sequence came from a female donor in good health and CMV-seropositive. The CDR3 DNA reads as TGTGCCAGCAGACCAGGACAGGGGGCACTTACCGGGGAGCTGTTTTTT. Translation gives CASRPGQGALTGELFF.